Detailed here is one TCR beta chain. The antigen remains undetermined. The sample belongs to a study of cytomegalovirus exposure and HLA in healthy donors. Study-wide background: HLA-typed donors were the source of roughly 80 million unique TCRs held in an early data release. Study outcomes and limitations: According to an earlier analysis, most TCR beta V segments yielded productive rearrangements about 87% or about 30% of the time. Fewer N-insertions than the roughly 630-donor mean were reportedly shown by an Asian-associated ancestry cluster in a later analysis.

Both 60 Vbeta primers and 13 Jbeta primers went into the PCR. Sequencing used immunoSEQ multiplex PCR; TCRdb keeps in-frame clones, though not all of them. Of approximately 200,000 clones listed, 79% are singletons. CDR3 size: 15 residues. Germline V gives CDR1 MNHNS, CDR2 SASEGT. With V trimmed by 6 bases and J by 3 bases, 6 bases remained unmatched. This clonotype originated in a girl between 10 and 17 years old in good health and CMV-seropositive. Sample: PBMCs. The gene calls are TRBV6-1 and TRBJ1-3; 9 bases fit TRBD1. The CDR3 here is CASSNRGRGGNTIYF. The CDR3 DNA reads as TGTGCCAGCAGCAACAGGGGGCGCGGTGGAAACACCATATATTTT.